Shown below are 7 T cell receptor beta chains from a single sample sequenced in a study of PD-1 blockade in mismatch repair-deficient tumors. The repertoire was sequenced with immunoSEQ multiplex PCR; TCRdb's copy has only in-frame clones and lacks some. The table records around 120,000 clones, 85% to 90% of them present only once. Sequenced here: peripheral blood, sampled approximately 71 weeks after starting pembrolizumab. The receptor source for this set is an adult with mismatch repair-deficient cancer.

The rearrangement joins TRBV11-3 to TRBJ2-7; TRBD1 is a possible D gene (6 bases). Per the germline V gene, CDR1 is SGHNT and CDR2 is YENEEA. The CDR3 is 16 amino acids. V was trimmed by 1 base and J by 3 bases, leaving 16 bases between them. The DNA for the CDR3 is TGTGCCAGCAGCTTAGTTTCATTGGGACAAGGCTACGAGCAGTACTTC. Its protein product is CASSLVSLGQGYEQYF.

The chain has TRBV5-1 and TRBJ2-7; either TRBD1 or TRBD2 may supply D (5 bases each). The CDR3 length is 15 residues. Germline values: CDR1 SGHRS, CDR2 YFSETQ. The V end lost 2 bases, the J end lost 5 bases, and 17 bases lay between the germline ends. CDR3 sequence (DNA): TGCGCCAGCAGCTTTATTCAGGGAGCTGGGCACGAGCAGTACTTC. It is translated as CASSFIQGAGHEQYF.

The V call is TRBV10-3, the J call TRBJ2-3; 9 nucleotides line up with TRBD2. Losses at the gene ends were 3 bases for V and 4 bases for J; bases not matched to a gene: 11. The CDR3 is 17 amino acids. CDR1 ENHRY and CDR2 SYGVKD come from the germline V gene. The CDR3 sequence: CAISENWGLATADTQYF. The CDR3 nucleotides read TGTGCCATCAGTGAAAATTGGGGACTAGCTACCGCAGATACGCAGTATTTT.

The rearrangement joins TRBV30 to TRBJ2-2; tentative D call: TRBD2 (5 bases). V gave up 2 bases and J gave up 3 bases, with 10 bases separating them. The CDR3 runs 14 residues. Per the germline V gene, CDR1 is GTSNPN and CDR2 is SVGIG (reference sequence). CDR3 region: CAWSKADYTGELFF. The CDR3 DNA follows: TGTGCCTGGAGTAAAGCGGATTACACCGGGGAGCTGTTTTTT.

The V gene is TRBV18, the J gene TRBJ2-1; D uncertain. The CDR3 covers 17 residues. The ends were cut back, 0 bases at V and 5 bases at J, with 17 bases in the middle. Germline CDR1 KGHSH, CDR2 LQKENI. CDR3 protein: CASSPPLGLGLDNEQFF. CDR3 coding DNA: TGTGCCAGCTCACCACCGTTGGGTCTAGGGTTGGACAATGAGCAGTTCTTC.

With respect to this clone: Additional DNA sequences in this sample encode the identical CDR3. This chain links TRBV11-1 with TRBJ2-7; D might be TRBD1 (5 bases). Trimming took 2 bases from V and 1 from J, leaving 12 bases between them. CDR1 and CDR2 from the germline V gene are SGHAT and FQDESV (reference sequence). The CDR3 length is 15 residues. The CDR3 DNA sequence: TGTGCCAGCAGCTTACCCCGAGACAGTTCCTACGAGCAGTACTTC. This translates into CASSLPRDSSYEQYF.

The V gene is TRBV6-5, the J gene TRBJ2-1, with TRBD2 matching 11 bases. Germline CDR1 and CDR2: MNHEY and SVGAGI. V shed 5 bases, J shed 4 bases, and the junction held 4 bases outside the gene matches. The CDR3 spans 15 residues. The CDR3 reads CASSTGTSGYNEQFF. The CDR3 bases are TGTGCCAGCAGTACCGGGACTAGCGGATACAATGAGCAGTTCTTC.